The subject of this entry is one TCR beta chain. Its antigen remains unidentified. V dropped 10 bases and J dropped 2; count of bases not matched to a gene: 7. CDR3 length equals 14 residues. Germline V gene data show CDR1 as SEHNR and CDR2 as FQNEAQ (reference sequence). The donors, nominally healthy at sampling, likely had unrecorded immune exposures. The sample originates from a study of cytomegalovirus exposure and HLA in healthy donors. Overall study findings and caveats: Common viral pathogens were later found to be apparently linked to several of the most significant clusters. For TCR beta chains, V- and J-gene trimming was later linked to a missense DCLRE1C variant.

The primer mix had 60 Vbeta and 13 Jbeta primers. Profiling relied on immunoSEQ multiplex PCR, and the TCRdb table lists in-frame clones only, not all of them. The sample features fewer than 100,000 clones, with about 1.5% in its top ten. Sample: PBMCs. The TCR sequence derives from a woman aged 60-75 years in good health and CMV-seronegative. This rearrangement joins TRBV7-9 to TRBJ2-1; TRBD2 aligns across 8 bases. CDR3 sequence (DNA): TGTGCCACCCGAGCGGGAGAGGCCTACAATGAGCAGTTCTTC. This encodes CATRAGEAYNEQFF.